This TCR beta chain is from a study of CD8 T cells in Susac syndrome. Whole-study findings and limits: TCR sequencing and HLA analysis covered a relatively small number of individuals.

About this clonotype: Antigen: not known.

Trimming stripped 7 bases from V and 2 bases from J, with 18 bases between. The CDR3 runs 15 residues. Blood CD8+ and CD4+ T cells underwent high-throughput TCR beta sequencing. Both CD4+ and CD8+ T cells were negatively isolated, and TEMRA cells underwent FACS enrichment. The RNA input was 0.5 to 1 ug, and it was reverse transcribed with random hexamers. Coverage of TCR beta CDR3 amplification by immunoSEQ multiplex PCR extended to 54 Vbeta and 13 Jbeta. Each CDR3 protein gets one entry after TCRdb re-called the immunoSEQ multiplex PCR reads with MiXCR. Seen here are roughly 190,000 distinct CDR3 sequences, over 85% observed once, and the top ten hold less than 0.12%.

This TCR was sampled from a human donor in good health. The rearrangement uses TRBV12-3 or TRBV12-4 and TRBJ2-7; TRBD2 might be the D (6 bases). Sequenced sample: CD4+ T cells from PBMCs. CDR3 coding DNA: TGTGCCAGCACCCCGGACTATCTCAGACCCTACGAGCAGTACTTC. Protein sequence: CASTPDYLRPYEQYF.